Following are 19 T cell receptor beta chains from one sample sequenced in a study of Ad26.COV2.S vaccination and SARS-CoV-2 variants. Assay: immunoSEQ multiplex PCR; the TCRdb copy retains only in-frame clones and omits some. The table shows more than 300,000 clones, with around four fifths occurring only once. Treatment: around 19 received Ad26.COV2.S at low or high dose, single or two shots; 5 received placebo; per-sample allocation not given. Sample collection was performed on day 63 after the first vaccine or placebo injection. Sample: peripheral blood, taken in a trial of Ad26.COV2.S vaccine versus placebo. These receptors all come from a person aged 18-60 years who received the Ad26.COV2.S COVID-19 vaccine or a placebo.

The V and J genes are TRBV4-2 and TRBJ2-3; no definite D call. CDR1 and CDR2 from the germline V gene are LGHNA and YNFKEQ. The CDR3 runs 17 residues. V lost 1 base, J lost 0 bases, and 14 bases lay in between. CDR3: CASSQVNTGTSTDTQYF. As DNA, the CDR3 is TGTGCCAGCAGCCAAGTAAACACCGGAACTAGCACAGATACGCAGTATTTT.

A note on this clone: Other DNA sequences in this specimen translate into the identical CDR3. The chain carries TRBV6-5 and TRBJ1-2; D possibly corresponds to TRBD1 (6 bases). Germline V gene sequence: CDR1 MNHEY, CDR2 SVGAGI. V was clipped by 2 bases and J by 7 bases, with 14 bases between them. CDR3 length: 14 amino acids. CDR3 loop: CASSYAGDLSGYTF. The CDR3 nucleotides are TGTGCCAGCAGTTACGCAGGGGATCTCTCTGGCTACACCTTC.

The chain carries TRBV5-1 and TRBJ1-1; D call uncertain. This CDR3 comprises 14 residues. The ends were cut back, 0 bases at V and 5 bases at J, with 11 bases in the middle. Germline-derived CDR1 and CDR2 are SGHRS and YFSETQ. Written as DNA, the CDR3 is TGCGCCAGCAGCTTGGACAATAGTTTGACTGAAGCTTTCTTT. Translating it yields CASSLDNSLTEAFF. Based on the CDR3 plus reference TRBV5-1 and TRBJ1-1, the full variable domain is KAGVTQTPRYLIKTRGQQVTLSCSPISGHRSVSWYQQTPGQGLQFLFEYFSETQRNKGNFPGRFSGRQFSNSRSEMNVSTLELGDSALYLCASSLDNSLTEAFFGQGTRLTVV.

The gene calls are TRBV3-1 (or the pseudogene TRBV3-2) and TRBJ1-1; D remains unclear. The CDR3 consists of 15 residues. Germline V gives CDR1 LGHDT, CDR2 YNNKEL (reference sequence). Trimming took 0 bases from V and 1 from J, leaving 9 bases between them. CDR3: CASSQDRTRNTEAFF. CDR3 DNA sequence: TGTGCCAGCAGCCAAGACCGGACGAGGAACACTGAAGCTTTCTTT.

V is TRBV7-9 and J is TRBJ1-6; no firm D call. In germline, CDR1 is SEHNR, CDR2 FQNEAQ (reference sequence). The V gene lost 4 bases and the J gene lost 8 bases, with 9 bases spanning the gap. This CDR3 is built from 13 residues. CDR3 nucleotide sequence: TGTGCCAGCAGCTCCACTGGGGATTCACCCCTCCACTTT. Translated, it gives CASSSTGDSPLHF.

The chain couples TRBV7-6 to TRBJ2-7, with D possibly TRBD1 on 6 matching bases. V lost 5 bases and J 5 bases, leaving 13 bases between the germline ends. The CDR3 extends over 13 amino acids. Germline-derived CDR1 and CDR2 are SGHVS and FNYEAQ. In DNA form, the CDR3 reads TGTGCCAGCAGCGGCTACAGGGACCACGAGCAGTACTTC. Amino acids: CASSGYRDHEQYF.

The chain couples TRBV6-4 to TRBJ1-6; the D is unclear. The CDR3 is 17 residues long. Germline-derived CDR1 and CDR2 are MRHNA and SNTAGT. V was shortened by 5 bases and J by 0 bases, with 14 bases between the two germline ends. In DNA form, the CDR3 reads TGTGCCAGCAGTCCCGGGCCAGCTAGCTCCTATAATTCACCCCTCCACTTT. Translation: CASSPGPASSYNSPLHF.

This clone was recorded many times. This rearrangement joins TRBV30 to TRBJ2-4, with D unclear. This CDR3 is 14 amino acids long. Germline V gene lookup returns CDR1 GTSNPN and CDR2 SVGIG (reference sequence). With 2 bases removed from V and 0 bases from J, the gap between germline ends came to 8 bases. Written as DNA, the CDR3 is TGTGCCTGGAGTTATAGTCTAGCCAAAAACATTCAGTACTTC. Protein: CAWSYSLAKNIQYF.

This sequence joins TRBV7-2 and TRBJ1-1, with a tentative D call TRBD1 (5 bases). Looked up from germline, CDR1 is SGHTA and CDR2 is FQGNSA. V was shortened by 4 bases and J by 7 bases, with 13 bases between the two germline ends. The CDR3 runs to 13 residues. The CDR3 is CASSSRDVYEAFF. As DNA, the CDR3 is TGTGCCAGCAGCTCCCGGGACGTCTATGAAGCTTTCTTT.

The rearrangement joins TRBV28 to TRBJ1-5; possible D gene TRBD1, 5 bases. Germline V gene data show CDR1 as MDHEN and CDR2 as SYDVKM. The CDR3 runs 15 residues. Trimming removed 10 bases at V and 1 base at J, with 17 bases between. The CDR3 here is CAIRVPGLSNQPQHF. DNA of the CDR3: TGTGCCATTCGAGTCCCAGGGTTAAGCAATCAGCCCCAGCATTTT.

About this clone: The germline gene is not matched at one end of the junction; a read error may be the cause. The chain recombines TRBV28 with TRBJ1-5; 8 positions match TRBD1. This CDR3 is built from 19 residues. Germline values: CDR1 MDHEN, CDR2 SYDVKM. In nucleotides, the CDR3 is TGTGCCACCAGTTCACCCCTAACCTGGGACAGGAGTTTCTATCAGCCCCAGCATTTT. Translating it yields CATSSPLTWDRSFYQPQHF.

The chain employs TRBV14 and TRBJ1-1, with D possibly matching TRBD1 (6 bases). V was pared by 2 bases and J by 1 base, with 11 bases between. Germline CDR1 and CDR2: SGHDN and FVKESK. There are 15 residues in the CDR3. The DNA for the CDR3 is TGTGCCAGCAGCCAACAACGGGGGCCGAACACTGAAGCTTTCTTT. This codes for CASSQQRGPNTEAFF.

CDR3 sequence: CASSAPGGGTGELFF. For the CDR3, the DNA is TGTGCCAGCAGTGCCCCAGGGGGCGGCACCGGGGAGCTGTTTTTT. V usage is TRBV28 and J usage is TRBJ2-2; 8 bases line up with TRBD1. Trimming at V came to 5 bases and at J to 4 bases, leaving 6 bases not matched to a gene. The V gene's germline CDR1 is MDHEN and CDR2 SYDVKM. The CDR3 totals 15 residues.

The chain recombines TRBV5-1 with TRBJ2-2; TRBD2 matches 8 bases. This CDR3 has 17 residues. Germline V CDR1 and CDR2: SGHRS, YFSETQ. With V trimmed by 0 bases and J by 2 bases, 6 bases remained unmatched. Here the CDR3 reads CASSLDGGGYNTGELFF. DNA of the CDR3: TGCGCCAGCAGCTTGGATGGCGGGGGGTATAACACCGGGGAGCTGTTTTTT. Combining the CDR3 with reference TRBV5-1 and TRBJ2-2 gives the whole variable domain KAGVTQTPRYLIKTRGQQVTLSCSPISGHRSVSWYQQTPGQGLQFLFEYFSETQRNKGNFPGRFSGRQFSNSRSEMNVSTLELGDSALYLCASSLDGGGYNTGELFFGEGSRLTVL.

The J gene is TRBJ2-1, the V gene TRBV7-9; 8 bases match TRBD2. With 6 bases clipped from V and 4 bases from J, the junction kept 5 bases outside the gene matches. The V gene's germline CDR1 is SEHNR and CDR2 FQNEAQ (reference sequence). The CDR3 loop spans 14 amino acids. This CDR3 is CASSQAGVYNEQFF. The DNA for the CDR3 is TGTGCCAGCAGTCAAGCGGGGGTATACAATGAGCAGTTCTTC.

This clone appeared a single time. J is TRBJ2-4 and V is TRBV3-1 (or the pseudogene TRBV3-2); D remains ambiguous. V was cut by 1 base and J by 0 bases, with 13 bases left in between. Germline-derived CDR1 and CDR2 are LGHDT and YNNKEL (reference sequence). The CDR3 sequence is 17 residues long. CDR3 nucleotide sequence: TGTGCCAGCAGCCAAGGTGAATTGTCGCTAGCCAAAAACATTCAGTACTTC. This sequence encodes CASSQGELSLAKNIQYF.

The gene calls are TRBV5-1 and TRBJ2-7, with TRBD1 matching 9 bases. The CDR3 loop spans 14 amino acids. Per germline, CDR1 SGHRS and CDR2 YFSETQ. The trim removed 4 bases at V and 4 bases at J, leaving 6 bases unmatched. The CDR3 spells CASSHGTGMYEQYF. CDR3 nucleotides: TGCGCCAGCAGCCACGGGACAGGGATGTACGAGCAGTACTTC.

A few counts support this clone. The chain links TRBV5-1 to TRBJ1-6; TRBD1 is a possible D gene (5 bases). The germline V gene has CDR1 SGHRS and CDR2 YFSETQ. This CDR3 spans 16 amino acids. The V and J ends lost 9 bases and 3 bases respectively, with 19 bases between them. The CDR3 DNA follows: TGCGCCACCCGTTCCTGGGACGGATACTATAATTCACCCCTCCACTTT. Protein product: CATRSWDGYYNSPLHF.

J is TRBJ2-6 and V is TRBV3-1 (or the pseudogene TRBV3-2), with TRBD1 matching 12 bases. After removal of 1 base from V and 4 bases from J, the junction contained 11 bases not matched to a gene. The germline CDR1 and CDR2 sequences are LGHDT and YNNKEL (reference sequence). There are 20 residues in the CDR3. Here the CDR3 reads CASSQVSGTGGVLGANVLTF. CDR3 in DNA: TGTGCCAGCAGCCAAGTCTCTGGGACAGGGGGCGTCTTGGGGGCCAACGTCCTGACTTTC.